This T cell receptor (beta chain) was profiled in a study of shared clonotypes between healthy human individuals. The CDR3 consists of 15 residues. The germline CDR1 and CDR2 sequences are SGHVT and SQSDAQ. The J segment lost 6 bases and the V segment lost 1 base, leaving 3 bases of the junction unmatched. Samples underwent the assay at deep level. Data came from immunoSEQ multiplex PCR; TCRdb stores just in-frame clones and leaves some out. Seen here are about 2.5 million clones, 85% to 95% observed once, and the top ten hold about 0.36%. In regard to this clone: Its cognate antigen is unknown.

Study-level points and caveats: Sharing across four donors was highest in naive CD4 (approximately 5%) and lowest in memory CD8 (roughly 0.4%). With few donors, the genetic and exposure-history diversity represented was limited. Clonotypes not shared had lower generation probabilities than those common to all four donors.

The TCR originated in a man between 18 and 29 years old in good health. Some clones in this sample may be carry-over from other donors' samples. The chain combines TRBV7-4 with TRBJ1-3, with TRBD1 matching over 10 bases. The sequenced sample was naive CD4+ T cells from PBMCs. Subset defined: CD45RA+ positively selected. CDR3 protein: CASSLDGQGENTIYF. Written as DNA, the CDR3 is TGTGCCAGCAGCTTAGATGGACAGGGGGAAAACACCATATATTTT.